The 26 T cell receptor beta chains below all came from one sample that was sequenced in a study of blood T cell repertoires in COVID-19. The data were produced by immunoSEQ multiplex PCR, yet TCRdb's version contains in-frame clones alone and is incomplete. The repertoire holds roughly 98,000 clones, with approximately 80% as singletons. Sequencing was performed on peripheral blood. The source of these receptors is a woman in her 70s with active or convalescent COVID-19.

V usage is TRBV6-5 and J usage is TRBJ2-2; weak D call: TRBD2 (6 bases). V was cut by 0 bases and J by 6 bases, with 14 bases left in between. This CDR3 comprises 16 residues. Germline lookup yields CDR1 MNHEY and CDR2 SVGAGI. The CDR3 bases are TGTGCCAGCAGTTACTCGACCCTAAGGGAGGCCGGGGAGCTGTTTTTT. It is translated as CASSYSTLREAGELFF.

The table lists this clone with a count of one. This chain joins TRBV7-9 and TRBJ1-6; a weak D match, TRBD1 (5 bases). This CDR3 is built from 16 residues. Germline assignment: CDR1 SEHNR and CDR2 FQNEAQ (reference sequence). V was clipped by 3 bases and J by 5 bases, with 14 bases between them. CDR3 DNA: TGTGCCAGCAGCTTGGGGCAGGGAGGGGATAATTCACCCCTCCACTTT. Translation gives CASSLGQGGDNSPLHF.

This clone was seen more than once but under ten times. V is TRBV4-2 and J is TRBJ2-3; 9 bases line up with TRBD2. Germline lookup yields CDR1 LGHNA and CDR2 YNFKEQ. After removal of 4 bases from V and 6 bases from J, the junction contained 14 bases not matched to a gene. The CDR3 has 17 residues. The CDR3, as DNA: TGTGCCAGCAGCCCCTCGGGGGGTGCGGGGGGGCCCGATACGCAGTATTTT. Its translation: CASSPSGGAGGPDTQYF.

The CDR3 spells CASSLHNQETQYF. As DNA, the CDR3 is TGTGCCAGCAGTTTACACAACCAAGAGACCCAGTACTTC. The rearrangement links TRBV12-3 or TRBV12-4 to TRBJ2-5, with D uncertain. The CDR3 length is 13 residues. The V end lost 2 bases, the J end lost 0 bases, and 4 bases lay between the germline ends.

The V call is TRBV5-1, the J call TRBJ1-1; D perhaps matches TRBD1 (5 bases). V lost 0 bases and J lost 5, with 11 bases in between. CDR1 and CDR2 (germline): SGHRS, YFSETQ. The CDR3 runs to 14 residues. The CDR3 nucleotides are TGCGCCAGCAGCTTGGCCCGGGGGAATACTGAAGCTTTCTTT. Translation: CASSLARGNTEAFF. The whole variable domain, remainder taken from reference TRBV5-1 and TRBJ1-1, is KAGVTQTPRYLIKTRGQQVTLSCSPISGHRSVSWYQQTPGQGLQFLFEYFSETQRNKGNFPGRFSGRQFSNSRSEMNVSTLELGDSALYLCASSLARGNTEAFFGQGTRLTVV.

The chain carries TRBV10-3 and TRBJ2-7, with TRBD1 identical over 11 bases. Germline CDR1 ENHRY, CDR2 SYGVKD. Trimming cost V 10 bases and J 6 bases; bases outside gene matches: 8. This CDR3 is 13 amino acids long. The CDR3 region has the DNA TGTGCCACAAGGACAGGGGGCACGGTCGAGCAGTACTTC. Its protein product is CATRTGGTVEQYF.

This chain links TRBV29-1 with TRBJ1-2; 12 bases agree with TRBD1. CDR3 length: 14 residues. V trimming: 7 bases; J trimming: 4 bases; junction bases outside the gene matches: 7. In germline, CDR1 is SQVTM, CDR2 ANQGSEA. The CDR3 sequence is CSATGTGGGYGYTF. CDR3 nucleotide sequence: TGCAGCGCCACCGGGACAGGGGGCGGCTATGGCTACACCTTC.

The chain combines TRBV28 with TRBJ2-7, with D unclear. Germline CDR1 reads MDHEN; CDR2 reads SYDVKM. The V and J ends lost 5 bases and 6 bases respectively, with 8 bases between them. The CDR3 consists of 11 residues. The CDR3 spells CASSLRGEQYF. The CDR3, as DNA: TGTGCCAGCAGTCTGAGAGGCGAGCAGTACTTC.

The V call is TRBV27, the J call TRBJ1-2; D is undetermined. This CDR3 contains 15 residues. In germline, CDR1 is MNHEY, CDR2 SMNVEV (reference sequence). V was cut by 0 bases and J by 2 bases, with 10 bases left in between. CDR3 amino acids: CASSLSRAENYGYTF. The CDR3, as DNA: TGTGCCAGCAGTTTATCGCGGGCGGAGAACTATGGCTACACCTTC.

The CDR3 loop reads CASSGQWDSYGYTF. The CDR3 bases are TGTGCCAGCAGCGGACAATGGGACAGCTATGGCTACACCTTC. V is TRBV6-5 and J is TRBJ1-2, with 7 bases fitting TRBD1. V shed 6 bases, J shed 4 bases, and the junction held 8 bases outside the gene matches. This CDR3 contains 14 residues. The germline V gene has CDR1 MNHEY and CDR2 SVGAGI.

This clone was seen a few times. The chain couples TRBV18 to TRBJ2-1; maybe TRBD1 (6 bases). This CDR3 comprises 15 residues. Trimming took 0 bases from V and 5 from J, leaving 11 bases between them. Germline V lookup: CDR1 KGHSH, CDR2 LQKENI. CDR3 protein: CASSPPGQTNNEQFF. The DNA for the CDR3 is TGTGCCAGCTCACCACCAGGACAGACAAACAATGAGCAGTTCTTC.

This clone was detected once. The CDR3 DNA reads TGCGCCAGCAGCCACCCAGGACTAGGTACGCAGTATTTT. This gives the protein CASSHPGLGTQYF. J is TRBJ2-3 and V is TRBV4-3, with 7 positions matching TRBD2. Trimming took 3 bases from V and 8 from J; bases not matched to a gene: 5. Germline V CDR1 and CDR2: LGHNA, YSLEER. This CDR3 is built from 13 residues.

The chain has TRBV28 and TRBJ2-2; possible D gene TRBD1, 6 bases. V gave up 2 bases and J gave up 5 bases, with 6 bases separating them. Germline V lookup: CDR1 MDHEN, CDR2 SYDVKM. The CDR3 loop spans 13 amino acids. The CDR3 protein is CASSLRGTGELFF. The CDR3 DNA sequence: TGTGCCAGCAGTTTAAGGGGGACCGGGGAGCTGTTTTTT.

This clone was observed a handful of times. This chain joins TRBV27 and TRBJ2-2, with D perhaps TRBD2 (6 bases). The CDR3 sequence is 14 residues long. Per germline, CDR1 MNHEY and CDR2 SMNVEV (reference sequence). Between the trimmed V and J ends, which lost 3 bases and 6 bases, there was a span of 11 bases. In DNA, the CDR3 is TGTGCCAGCAGTTTTTCAAGGGAGGCCGGGGAGCTGTTTTTT. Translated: CASSFSREAGELFF.

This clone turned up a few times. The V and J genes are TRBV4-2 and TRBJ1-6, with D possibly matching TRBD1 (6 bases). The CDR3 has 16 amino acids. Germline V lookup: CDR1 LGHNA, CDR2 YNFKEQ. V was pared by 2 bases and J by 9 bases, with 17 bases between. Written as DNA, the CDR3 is TGTGCCAGCAGCCAACAGAGTCAGGGGCGAAGTTCACCCCTCCACTTT. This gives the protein CASSQQSQGRSSPLHF.

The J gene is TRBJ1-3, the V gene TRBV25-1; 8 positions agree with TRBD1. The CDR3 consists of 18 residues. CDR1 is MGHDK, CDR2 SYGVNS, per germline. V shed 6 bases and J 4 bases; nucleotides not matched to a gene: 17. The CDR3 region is CASRTTGDRVKLGNTIYF. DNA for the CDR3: TGTGCCAGCAGGACGACAGGGGATCGGGTAAAGCTCGGAAACACCATATATTTT.

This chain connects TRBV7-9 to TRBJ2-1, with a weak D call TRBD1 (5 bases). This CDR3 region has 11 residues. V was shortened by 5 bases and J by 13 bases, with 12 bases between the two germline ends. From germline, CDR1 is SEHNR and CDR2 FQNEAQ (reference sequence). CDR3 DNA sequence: TGTGCCAGCAGCCTCGACAGTCTACAGTTCTTC. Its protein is CASSLDSLQFF.

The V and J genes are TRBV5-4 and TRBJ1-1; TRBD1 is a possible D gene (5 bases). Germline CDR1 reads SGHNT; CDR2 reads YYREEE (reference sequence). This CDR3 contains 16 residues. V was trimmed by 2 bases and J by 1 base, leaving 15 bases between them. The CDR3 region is CASSFAAGRGNTEAFF. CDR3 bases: TGTGCCAGCAGCTTCGCAGCGGGAAGGGGGAACACTGAAGCTTTCTTT.

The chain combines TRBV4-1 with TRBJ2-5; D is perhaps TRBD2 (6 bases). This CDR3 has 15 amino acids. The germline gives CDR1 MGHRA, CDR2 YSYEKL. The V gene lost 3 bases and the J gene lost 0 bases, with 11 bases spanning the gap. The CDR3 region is CASSHSRDYQETQYF. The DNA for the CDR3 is TGCGCCAGCAGCCATAGTCGGGACTACCAAGAGACCCAGTACTTC.

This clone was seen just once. CDR3 DNA sequence: TGTGCCAGCAGTTTGACAGGGGTGAACAAAAACATTCAGTACTTC. This codes for CASSLTGVNKNIQYF. The V and J genes are TRBV7-8 and TRBJ2-4, with 8 bases that match TRBD1. In germline, CDR1 is SGHVS, CDR2 FQNEAQ. V lost 6 bases to trimming and J lost 3 bases; unmatched junction nucleotides: 7. This CDR3 region has 15 residues.

The CDR3 region is CASSLSSAKKYEQYF. In DNA, the CDR3 is TGTGCCAGCAGCTTATCCTCCGCGAAGAAATACGAGCAGTACTTC. The chain uses TRBV7-2 and TRBJ2-7; D gene ambiguous. V was shortened by 2 bases and J by 4 bases, with 15 bases between the two germline ends. This CDR3 comprises 15 residues. Germline V gene lookup returns CDR1 SGHTA and CDR2 FQGNSA.

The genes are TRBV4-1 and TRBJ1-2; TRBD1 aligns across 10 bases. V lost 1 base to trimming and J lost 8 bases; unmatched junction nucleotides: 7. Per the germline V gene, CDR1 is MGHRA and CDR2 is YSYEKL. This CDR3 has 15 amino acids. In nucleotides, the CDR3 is TGCGCCAGCAGCCAAGGACAGGGGGCTTTAATAGGCTACACCTTC. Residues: CASSQGQGALIGYTF.

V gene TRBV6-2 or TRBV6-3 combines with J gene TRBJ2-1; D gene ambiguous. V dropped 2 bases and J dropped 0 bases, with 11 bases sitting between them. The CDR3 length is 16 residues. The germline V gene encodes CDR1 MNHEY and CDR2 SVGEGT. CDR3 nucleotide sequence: TGTGCCAGCAGTTACCCTCCCTGGAGCTCCTACAATGAGCAGTTCTTC. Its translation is CASSYPPWSSYNEQFF.

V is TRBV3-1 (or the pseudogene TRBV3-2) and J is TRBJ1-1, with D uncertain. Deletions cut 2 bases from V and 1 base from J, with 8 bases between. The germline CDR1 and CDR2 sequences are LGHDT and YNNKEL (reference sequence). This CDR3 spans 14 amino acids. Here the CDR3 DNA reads TGTGCCAGCAGCCAACTTTCCGGGAACACTGAAGCTTTCTTT. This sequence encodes CASSQLSGNTEAFF.

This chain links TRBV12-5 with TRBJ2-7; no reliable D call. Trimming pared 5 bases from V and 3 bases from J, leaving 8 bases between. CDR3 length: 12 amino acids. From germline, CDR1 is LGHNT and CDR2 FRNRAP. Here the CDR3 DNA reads TGTGCTAGTGGTCCCGACTTCTACGAGCAGTACTTC. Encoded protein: CASGPDFYEQYF.

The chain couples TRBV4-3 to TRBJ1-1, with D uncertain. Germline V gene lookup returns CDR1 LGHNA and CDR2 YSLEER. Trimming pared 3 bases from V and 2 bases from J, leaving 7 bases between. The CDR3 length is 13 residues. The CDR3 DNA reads TGCGCCAGCAGCCACCAGGTCAACACTGAAGCTTTCTTT. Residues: CASSHQVNTEAFF.